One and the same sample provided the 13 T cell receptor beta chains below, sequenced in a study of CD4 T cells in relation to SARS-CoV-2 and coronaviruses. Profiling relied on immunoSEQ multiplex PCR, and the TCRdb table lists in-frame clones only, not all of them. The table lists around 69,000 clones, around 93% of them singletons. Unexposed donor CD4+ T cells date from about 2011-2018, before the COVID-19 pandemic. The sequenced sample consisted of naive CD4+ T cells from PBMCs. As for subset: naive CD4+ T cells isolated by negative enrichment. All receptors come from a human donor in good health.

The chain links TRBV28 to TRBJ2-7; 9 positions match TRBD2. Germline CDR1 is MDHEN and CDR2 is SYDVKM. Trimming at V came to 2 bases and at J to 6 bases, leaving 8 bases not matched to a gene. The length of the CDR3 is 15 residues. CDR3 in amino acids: CASSLPAGGLGEQYF. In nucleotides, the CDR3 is TGTGCCAGCAGTTTACCGGCGGGAGGGCTTGGCGAGCAGTACTTC.

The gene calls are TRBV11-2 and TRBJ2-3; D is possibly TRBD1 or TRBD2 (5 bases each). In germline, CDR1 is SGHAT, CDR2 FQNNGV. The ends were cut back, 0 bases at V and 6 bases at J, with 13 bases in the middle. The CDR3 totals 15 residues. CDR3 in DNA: TGTGCCAGCAGCTTAGAGGGGACCCCGCGGGATACGCAGTATTTT. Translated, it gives CASSLEGTPRDTQYF.

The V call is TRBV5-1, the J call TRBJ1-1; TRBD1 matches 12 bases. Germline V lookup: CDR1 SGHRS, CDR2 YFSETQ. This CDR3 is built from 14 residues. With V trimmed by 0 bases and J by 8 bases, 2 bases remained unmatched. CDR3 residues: CASSLVGQGAEAFF. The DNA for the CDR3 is TGCGCCAGCAGCTTGGTGGGACAGGGGGCCGAAGCTTTCTTT.

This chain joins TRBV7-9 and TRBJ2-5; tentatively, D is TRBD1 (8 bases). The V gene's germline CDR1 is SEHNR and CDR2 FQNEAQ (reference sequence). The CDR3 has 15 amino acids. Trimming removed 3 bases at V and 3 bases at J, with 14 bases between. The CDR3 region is CASSFWTGREETQYF. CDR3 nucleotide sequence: TGTGCCAGCAGCTTCTGGACAGGGAGGGAAGAGACCCAGTACTTC.

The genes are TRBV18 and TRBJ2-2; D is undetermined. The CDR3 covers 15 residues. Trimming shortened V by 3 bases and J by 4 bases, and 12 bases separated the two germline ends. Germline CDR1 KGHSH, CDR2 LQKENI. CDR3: CASSPSQVVTGELFF. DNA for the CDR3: TGTGCCAGCTCACCGTCGCAGGTCGTCACCGGGGAGCTGTTTTTT.

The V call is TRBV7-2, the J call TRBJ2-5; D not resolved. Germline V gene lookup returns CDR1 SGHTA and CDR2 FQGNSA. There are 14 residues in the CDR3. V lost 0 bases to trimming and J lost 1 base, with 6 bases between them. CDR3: CASSLAGRQETQYF. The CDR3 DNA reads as TGTGCCAGCAGCTTAGCCGGTCGCCAAGAGACCCAGTACTTC. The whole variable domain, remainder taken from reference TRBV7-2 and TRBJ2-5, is GAGVSQSPSNKVTEKGKDVELRCDPISGHTALYWYRQSLGQGLEFLIYFQGNSAPDKSGLPSDRFSAERTGGSVSTLTIQRTQQEDSAVYLCASSLAGRQETQYFGPGTRLLVL.

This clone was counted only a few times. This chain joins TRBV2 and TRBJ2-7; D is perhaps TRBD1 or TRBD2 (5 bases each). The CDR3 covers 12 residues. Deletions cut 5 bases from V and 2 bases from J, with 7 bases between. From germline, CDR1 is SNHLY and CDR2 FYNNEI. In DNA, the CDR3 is TGTGCCAGCAGTCCGGGACCCTACGAGCAGTACTTC. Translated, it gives CASSPGPYEQYF.

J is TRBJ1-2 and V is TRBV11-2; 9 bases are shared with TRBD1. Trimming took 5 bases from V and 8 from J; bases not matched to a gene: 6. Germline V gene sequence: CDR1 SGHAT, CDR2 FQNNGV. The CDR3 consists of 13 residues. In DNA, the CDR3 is TGTGCCAGCAGCGGGGACAGGGTCATAGGCTACACCTTC. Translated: CASSGDRVIGYTF.

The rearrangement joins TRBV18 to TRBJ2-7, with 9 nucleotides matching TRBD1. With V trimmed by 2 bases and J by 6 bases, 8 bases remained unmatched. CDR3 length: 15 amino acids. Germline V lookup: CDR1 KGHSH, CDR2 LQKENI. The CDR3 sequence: CASSPGTGFSGEQYF. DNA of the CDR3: TGTGCCAGCTCACCAGGGACAGGGTTCAGCGGCGAGCAGTACTTC.

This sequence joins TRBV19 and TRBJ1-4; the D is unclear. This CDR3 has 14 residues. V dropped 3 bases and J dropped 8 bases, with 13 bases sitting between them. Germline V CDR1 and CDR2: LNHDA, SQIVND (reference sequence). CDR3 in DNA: TGTGCCAGTAGTATCTGGGCAGGCGGCGAAAAACTGTTTTTT. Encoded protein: CASSIWAGGEKLFF.

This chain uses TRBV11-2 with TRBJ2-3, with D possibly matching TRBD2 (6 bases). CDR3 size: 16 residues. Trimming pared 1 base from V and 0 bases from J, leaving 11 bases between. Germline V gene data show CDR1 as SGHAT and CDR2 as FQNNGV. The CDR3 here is CASSLVIRGSTDTQYF. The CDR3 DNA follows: TGTGCCAGCAGCTTAGTTATTCGGGGGAGCACAGATACGCAGTATTTT.

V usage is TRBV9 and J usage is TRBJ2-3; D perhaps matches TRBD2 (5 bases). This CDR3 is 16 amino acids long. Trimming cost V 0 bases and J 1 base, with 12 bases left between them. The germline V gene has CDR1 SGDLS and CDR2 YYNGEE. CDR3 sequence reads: CASSVVGGWGTDTQYF. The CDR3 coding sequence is TGTGCCAGCAGCGTAGTCGGCGGGTGGGGCACAGATACGCAGTATTTT.

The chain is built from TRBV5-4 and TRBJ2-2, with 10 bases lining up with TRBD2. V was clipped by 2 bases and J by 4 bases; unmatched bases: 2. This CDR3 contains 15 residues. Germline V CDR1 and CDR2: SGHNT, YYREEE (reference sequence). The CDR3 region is CASSLLAGTTGELFF. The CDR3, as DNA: TGTGCCAGCAGCTTACTAGCGGGGACCACCGGGGAGCTGTTTTTT.